Listed here are 14 T cell receptor beta chains from one sample, sequenced in a study of patients and donors after allogeneic stem cell transplantation. TCRdb analysed the RT-PCR reads with MiXCR anew, one entry per CDR3 protein. The profile covers approximately 410,000 distinct CDR3 sequences, with roughly 17% appearing a single time and roughly 7.2% taken by the ten largest. The sequenced material came from blood, either unsorted or a sorted T cell fraction (not recorded which). Receptors were obtained from a human donor who was either an allogeneic HSCT recipient or a stem cell or donor lymphocyte infusion donor (not recorded which). It is not recorded whose cells these are; they may come from a transplant donor.

This sequence joins TRBV9 and TRBJ1-3, with TRBD1 matching over 10 bases. J gave up 1 base and V 0 bases, and 1 base lay outside the gene matches. CDR1 SGDLS and CDR2 YYNGEE come from the germline V gene. The CDR3 totals 16 residues. DNA of the CDR3: TGTGCCAGCAGCGTAGGACAGGGGGCGTCTGGAAACACCATATATTTT. This codes for CASSVGQGASGNTIYF.

V gene TRBV29-1 combines with J gene TRBJ1-1; D is unclear. The CDR3 spans 12 residues. The V end lost 7 bases, the J end lost 1 base, and 10 bases lay between the germline ends. Germline V gene data show CDR1 as SQVTM and CDR2 as ANQGSEA. In nucleotides, the CDR3 is TGCAGCGGCGACACTGCGAACACTGAAGCTTTCTTT. Amino acid sequence: CSGDTANTEAFF.

This clonotype was observed a handful of times. In DNA, the CDR3 is TGCAGCGTTGGTGCCCCCGGGGAGCTGTTTTTT. Amino acids: CSVGAPGELFF. This chain joins TRBV29-1 and TRBJ2-2, with D unclear. The germline CDR1 and CDR2 sequences are SQVTM and ANQGSEA. V lost 4 bases and J 6 bases, leaving 6 bases between the germline ends. The CDR3 contains 11 residues.

The chain has TRBV20-1 and TRBJ2-5; possibly TRBD1 or TRBD2 for D (5 bases each). The length of the CDR3 is 14 residues. CDR1 and CDR2 from the germline V gene are DFQATT and SNEGSKA (reference sequence). Trimming shortened V by 6 bases and J by 2 bases, and 16 bases separated the two germline ends. The DNA of the CDR3 is TGCAGTGCCCCCATTCCGGGACCTCAAGAGACCCAGTACTTC. As protein: CSAPIPGPQETQYF.

This sequence joins TRBV2 and TRBJ2-7; D might be TRBD2 (5 bases). CDR1 SNHLY and CDR2 FYNNEI come from the germline V gene. V shed 7 bases and J shed 2 bases, with 12 bases lying between them. The CDR3 runs to 13 residues. In DNA, the CDR3 is TGTGCCAGCAACGAGTTGCGGGCCTACGAGCAGTACTTC. It specifies CASNELRAYEQYF.

V usage is TRBV6-2 or TRBV6-3 and J usage is TRBJ2-7; TRBD2 matches at 8 bases. The V gene end was trimmed by 2 bases and the J gene end by 3 bases; junction bases not matched to a gene: 9. This CDR3 spans 16 amino acids. Per the germline V gene, CDR1 is MNHEY and CDR2 is SVGEGT. CDR3 in DNA: TGTGCCAGCAGTTACGACGGGGGGGCCGACTACTACGAGCAGTACTTC. This translates into CASSYDGGADYYEQYF.

The chain combines TRBV3-1 with TRBJ2-3, with no clear D. Germline CDR1 reads LGHDT; CDR2 reads YNNKEL (reference sequence). The length of the CDR3 is 14 residues. Trimming cost V 1 base and J 0 bases, with 5 bases left between them. The CDR3 DNA reads as TGTGCCAGCAGCCAAGTGTTGAGCACAGATACGCAGTATTTT. As protein: CASSQVLSTDTQYF.

The J gene is TRBJ2-5, the V gene TRBV7-9; no clear D. V gave up 1 base and J gave up 4 bases, with 13 bases separating them. CDR3 length: 15 amino acids. Germline V gene data show CDR1 as SEHNR and CDR2 as FQNEAQ (reference sequence). This chain's CDR3 is CASSLVGLARETQYF. The CDR3 DNA is TGTGCCAGCAGCTTAGTTGGGTTAGCTAGAGAGACCCAGTACTTC.

This clonotype came up many times. The chain links TRBV10-3 to TRBJ2-1; D may correspond to TRBD1 or TRBD2 (5 bases each). The CDR3 is 13 residues long. The V end was cut by 6 bases, the J end by 7 bases, with 13 bases between. The germline V gene encodes CDR1 ENHRY and CDR2 SYGVKD. CDR3 loop: CAISPGSWNEQFF. The CDR3 DNA reads as TGTGCCATCAGCCCAGGGAGTTGGAATGAGCAGTTCTTC.

This clonotype was seen a handful of times. V and J are TRBV5-1 and TRBJ2-7, with D unresolved. CDR3 length: 13 amino acids. The germline V gene encodes CDR1 SGHRS and CDR2 YFSETQ. Trimming shortened V by 1 base and J by 2 bases, and 7 bases separated the two germline ends. Here the CDR3 DNA reads TGCGCCAGCAGCTTGAACCCCACCTACGAGCAGTACTTC. Amino acid sequence: CASSLNPTYEQYF.

This clonotype was observed a few times. The chain is built from TRBV30 and TRBJ2-4; no reliable D call. Per germline, CDR1 GTSNPN and CDR2 SVGIG (reference sequence). The CDR3 is 13 amino acids. The V end lost 4 bases, the J end lost 2 bases, and 9 bases lay between the germline ends. CDR3 DNA sequence: TGTGCCTGGATGCCTATGCCCAAAAACATTCAGTACTTC. Amino acids: CAWMPMPKNIQYF.

The chain recombines TRBV27 with TRBJ2-1; D remains ambiguous. The CDR3 contains 13 residues. Trimming took off 4 bases at V and 5 bases at J, with 9 bases between the two ends. CDR1 and CDR2 (germline): MNHEY, SMNVEV (reference sequence). DNA for the CDR3: TGTGCCAGCAGTTCCCCCGCCGACAATGAGCAGTTCTTC. Encoded protein: CASSSPADNEQFF.

The chain joins TRBV12-3 or TRBV12-4 to TRBJ2-5; the match to TRBD2 covers 8 bases. Germline trimming cut 3 bases from V and 2 bases from J; bases unmatched to any gene: 5. The CDR3 is 15 residues long. The CDR3 nucleotides are TGTGCCAGCAGTTTTCCCCCGGGGGGGCAAGAGACCCAGTACTTC. Translation gives CASSFPPGGQETQYF.

This clonotype has more than one count but fewer than ten. It is unclear where the CDR3 begins or ends on the DNA, so no DNA is shown, and the CDR3 is as TCRdb lists it. The rearrangement joins TRBV14 to TRBJ1-4; the table's TRBD1 call for D was not verified on the DNA. The CDR3 comprises 16 residues, both ends counted. The germline V gene has CDR1 SGHDN and CDR2 FVKESK. CDR3 loop: CASSQPGSTNEKLFFF.